The T cell receptor (beta chain) described here comes from a study of radiotherapy plus CTLA-4 blockade in lung cancer. Overall study results and limits: Early blood T cell clone dynamics, with interferon-beta, were reported to best predict response.

Profiled with immunoSEQ multiplex PCR; TCRdb holds only in-frame clones, not every one. The top ten clones hold 28% of a sample with 47,000 or so clones, roughly 84% of them seen once. About this clone itself: Its cognate antigen is unknown.

V gave up 4 bases and J gave up 5 bases, with 6 bases separating them. Germline V gene sequence: CDR1 ENHRY, CDR2 SYGVKD. CDR3 length: 12 amino acids. The receptor was derived from a human donor with non-small cell lung cancer whose response to radiotherapy plus ipilimumab could not be evaluated. Sequenced material: peripheral blood, taken from a patient treated with radiotherapy plus ipilimumab. This chain links TRBV10-3 with TRBJ2-1, with D unresolved. CDR3 sequence reads: CAISAIHNEQFF. The CDR3 DNA reads TGTGCCATCAGTGCTATCCACAATGAGCAGTTCTTC.